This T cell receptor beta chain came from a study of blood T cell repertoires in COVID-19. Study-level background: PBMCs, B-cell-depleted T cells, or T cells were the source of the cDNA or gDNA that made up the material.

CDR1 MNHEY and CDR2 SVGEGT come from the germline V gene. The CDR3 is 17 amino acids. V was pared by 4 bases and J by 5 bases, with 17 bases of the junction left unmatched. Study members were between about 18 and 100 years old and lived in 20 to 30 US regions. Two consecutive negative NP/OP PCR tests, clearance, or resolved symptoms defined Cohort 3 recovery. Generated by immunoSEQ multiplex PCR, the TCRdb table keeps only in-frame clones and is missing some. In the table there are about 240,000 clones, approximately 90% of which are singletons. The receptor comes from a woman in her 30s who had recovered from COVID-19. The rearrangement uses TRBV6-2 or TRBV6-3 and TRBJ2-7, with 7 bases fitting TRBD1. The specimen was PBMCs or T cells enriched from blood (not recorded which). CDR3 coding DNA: TGTGCCAGCAGTTTCTTGCCTGATGGACAGGCCCTCGACGAGCAGTACTTC. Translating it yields CASSFLPDGQALDEQYF.